This T cell receptor (beta chain) emerged from a study of cytomegalovirus exposure and HLA in healthy donors. With 60 Vbeta and 13 Jbeta primers, the PCR was carried out. Sequencing used immunoSEQ multiplex PCR; TCRdb keeps in-frame clones, though not all of them. The table lists about 140,000 clones, 60% to 80% of them singletons. Regarding the study as a whole: TCR beta sequences reportedly predicted most subjects' HLA-A and HLA-B alleles accurately. Later on, an analysis tied under 20,000 TCR beta sequences to HLA alleles at 0.05 false discovery rate.

The CDR3 has 13 residues. From germline, CDR1 is SGHNT and CDR2 YYREEE (reference sequence). Deletions cut 1 base from V and 8 bases from J, with 10 bases between. Comments on this clone: Its antigen is undetermined.

This clonotype was obtained from a woman aged 25 to 45 in good health and CMV-seronegative. The chain has TRBV5-4 and TRBJ2-1, with no clear D. Material: PBMCs. CDR3 region: CASSLMAGDEQFF. CDR3 DNA sequence: TGTGCCAGCAGCTTGATGGCAGGCGATGAGCAGTTCTTC.